The 28 T cell receptor beta chains below all came from one sample that was sequenced in a study of blood T cells in healthy people across ages. The second PCR ran roughly 6 to 11 cycles with a sample-barcoded 5' primer and J-beta primers. One entry per CDR3 protein, called by TCRdb with MiXCR from the 5' RACE reads. The sample lists about 830,000 distinct CDR3 sequences, roughly 60% seen once, with around a quarter in the top ten. The sample comprised blood. Every receptor here comes from a man in his thirties or forties in good health.

This clonotype was seen more than once but under ten times. V usage is TRBV7-8 and J usage is TRBJ2-5, with TRBD2 matching 9 bases. Germline CDR1 and CDR2: SGHVS and FQNEAQ. The CDR3 sequence is 16 residues long. The V segment lost 1 base and the J segment 0 bases; nucleotides outside the gene matches: 3. CDR3 bases: TGTGCCAGCAGCTTAGTGAGCGGGGGGTACCAAGAGACCCAGTACTTC. Protein sequence: CASSLVSGGYQETQYF.

The chain joins TRBV10-3 to TRBJ1-1; D gene ambiguous. V lost 2 bases and J 7 bases, leaving 8 bases between the germline ends. The CDR3 totals 12 residues. Germline CDR1 is ENHRY and CDR2 is SYGVKD. CDR3 sequence (DNA): TGTGCCATCAGTGAGCGACCCTATGAAGCTTTCTTT. This encodes CAISERPYEAFF.

The rearrangement links TRBV10-3 to TRBJ2-5; the match to TRBD1 covers 10 bases. This CDR3 region has 14 residues. CDR1 ENHRY and CDR2 SYGVKD come from the germline V gene. Trimming cost V 5 bases and J 3 bases; bases outside gene matches: 3. The CDR3 nucleotides read TGTGCCATCAGTTCCGGGACAGGGGAAGAGACCCAGTACTTC. Translation: CAISSGTGEETQYF.

The V call is TRBV6-2 or TRBV6-3, the J call TRBJ2-3; no clear D. The length of the CDR3 is 15 residues. The germline CDR1 and CDR2 sequences are MNHEY and SVGEGT. The V and J ends lost 0 bases and 3 bases respectively, with 10 bases between them. The CDR3 reads CASSYSLKDTDTQYF. The CDR3 DNA is TGTGCCAGCAGTTACTCTCTAAAGGATACAGATACGCAGTATTTT.

Turning to this clonotype: At one end, the junction sequence differs from germline, possibly due to a read error. The chain employs TRBV9 and TRBJ2-3, with a possible D match to TRBD2 (7 bases). CDR3 size: 15 residues. The germline CDR1 and CDR2 sequences are SGDLS and YYNGEE. The CDR3 DNA follows: TGTACCAGCAGCCTAAGGGGGGGGACCACAGATACGCAGTATTTT. Translation: CTSSLRGGTTDTQYF.

CDR3: CASSPTYYNEQYF. The CDR3 DNA follows: TGTGCCAGCAGCCCGACTTACTACAATGAGCAGTACTTC. This chain joins TRBV7-9 and TRBJ2-5; D is undetermined. Germline CDR1 and CDR2: SEHNR and FQNEAQ (reference sequence). V was cut by 5 bases and J by 11 bases, with 18 bases left in between. The CDR3 contains 13 residues.

This clonotype was recorded a few times. The gene calls are TRBV6-2 or TRBV6-3 and TRBJ2-5; a possible D gene is TRBD2 (5 bases). The DNA end is a closer match to TRBJ2-7, so the J assignment may be wrong. Germline lookup yields CDR1 MNHEY and CDR2 SVGEGT. This CDR3 comprises 13 residues. The CDR3 here is CASSFTGLYEQYF. CDR3 nucleotide sequence: TGTGCCAGCAGTTTCACCGGACTTTACGAGCAGTACTTC.

The chain joins TRBV6-2 or TRBV6-3 to TRBJ1-1; no clear D. This CDR3 contains 13 residues. V lost 2 bases and J lost 1, with 5 bases in between. The V gene's germline CDR1 is MNHEY and CDR2 SVGEGT. CDR3 sequence reads: CASSYDWNTEAFF. In DNA, the CDR3 is TGTGCCAGCAGTTACGACTGGAACACTGAAGCTTTCTTT.

The chain recombines TRBV6-5 with TRBJ1-1, with D possibly TRBD1 on 6 matching bases. The V end was cut by 0 bases, the J end by 1 base, with 9 bases between. Germline V gene sequence: CDR1 MNHEY, CDR2 SVGAGI. CDR3 size: 15 residues. This chain's CDR3 is CASSYSVRGNTEAFF. DNA of the CDR3: TGTGCCAGCAGTTACTCGGTCAGGGGGAACACTGAAGCTTTCTTT.

This chain uses TRBV27 with TRBJ2-7; D might be TRBD2 (6 bases). V was pared by 3 bases and J by 3 bases, with 9 bases between. This CDR3 region has 13 residues. From germline, CDR1 is MNHEY and CDR2 SMNVEV (reference sequence). CDR3 bases: TGTGCCAGCAGTTTGAACGGGGGCTACGAGCAGTACTTC. Translated: CASSLNGGYEQYF.

The gene calls are TRBV7-2 and TRBJ2-3; D remains ambiguous. Germline CDR1 and CDR2: SGHTA and FQGNSA. The CDR3 extends over 13 amino acids. V lost 2 bases, J lost 2 bases, and 5 bases lay in between. The CDR3 reads CASSLIFTDTQYF. The CDR3 DNA sequence: TGTGCCAGCAGCTTAATTTTCACAGATACGCAGTATTTT.

The chain links TRBV7-9 to TRBJ2-5; unclear D gene. The CDR3 is 15 amino acids. V was cut by 4 bases and J by 2 bases, with 14 bases left in between. CDR1 is SEHNR and CDR2 is FQNEAQ in the germline V gene (reference sequence). CDR3 DNA: TGTGCCAGCAGCTCCAGACGGCTGCGGCAAGAGACCCAGTACTTC. This translates into CASSSRRLRQETQYF.

This clonotype was seen a few times. This chain's CDR3 is CSVEHRGLGEQYF. The CDR3 nucleotides read TGCAGCGTTGAACACAGGGGGCTGGGAGAGCAGTACTTC. The chain couples TRBV29-1 to TRBJ2-7; 9 bases line up with TRBD1. Germline CDR1 reads SQVTM; CDR2 reads ANQGSEA. The length of the CDR3 is 13 residues. Trimming took 2 bases from V and 7 from J; bases not matched to a gene: 6.

This chain connects TRBV29-1 to TRBJ1-5; TRBD1 aligns across 9 bases. V lost 5 bases to trimming and J lost 5 bases; unmatched junction nucleotides: 1. Germline-derived CDR1 and CDR2 are SQVTM and ANQGSEA. This CDR3 comprises 12 residues. In DNA form, the CDR3 reads TGCAGCGTTCGACAGGGGGATCAGCCCCAGCATTTT. Translation gives CSVRQGDQPQHF.

This chain uses TRBV10-3 with TRBJ2-7; D uncertain. V lost 2 bases, J lost 3 bases, and 5 bases lay in between. Germline V gene sequence: CDR1 ENHRY, CDR2 SYGVKD. This CDR3 spans 12 amino acids. The CDR3 is CAISEVDYEQYF. CDR3 DNA: TGTGCCATCAGTGAGGTTGACTACGAGCAGTACTTC.

This clonotype was counted a few times. The chain recombines TRBV24-1 with TRBJ2-4, with TRBD2 matching 7 bases. The CDR3 consists of 18 residues. Germline assignment: CDR1 KGHDR and CDR2 SFDVKD. Unmatched junction bases numbered 12, after V lost 4 bases and J lost 1 base. The CDR3 nucleotides read TGTGCCACCAGTGACTCCCACGCAGCGGGGATGGCCAAAAACATTCAGTACTTC. Amino acid sequence: CATSDSHAAGMAKNIQYF.

A few counts support this clonotype. CDR3 DNA: TGTGCCAGCGAGCCCTTGCGGGGGGGCTTCACAGATACGCAGTATTTT. Amino acids: CASEPLRGGFTDTQYF. V gene TRBV6-1 combines with J gene TRBJ2-3; 9 bases map to TRBD2. The V and J ends lost 8 bases and 2 bases, in that order; junction bases with no gene match: 11. The CDR3 is 16 amino acids. The V gene's germline CDR1 is MNHNS and CDR2 SASEGT.

This chain links TRBV12-3 or TRBV12-4 with TRBJ1-1, with D possibly being TRBD1 (5 bases). CDR3 length equals 15 residues. V was clipped by 4 bases and J by 4 bases, with 16 bases between them. CDR3 sequence reads: CASSSAARVGTEAFF. The CDR3 DNA is TGTGCCAGCAGTTCCGCCGCCAGGGTGGGCACTGAAGCTTTCTTT.

The chain is built from TRBV28 and TRBJ2-1; 10 nucleotides line up with TRBD2. V shed 4 bases, J shed 4 bases, and the junction held 13 bases outside the gene matches. Germline CDR1 and CDR2: MDHEN and SYDVKM. The CDR3 has 18 amino acids. CDR3 bases: TGTGCCAGCAGTTCACTCTCCCCCAGCGGGGGGGTTTACAATGAGCAGTTCTTC. This encodes CASSSLSPSGGVYNEQFF.

The chain links TRBV9 to TRBJ2-3, with D perhaps TRBD1 (6 bases). This CDR3 contains 18 residues. With 3 bases removed from V and 6 bases from J, the gap between germline ends came to 26 bases. Germline V gene sequence: CDR1 SGDLS, CDR2 YYNGEE. CDR3 amino acids: CASSEASGAQTHRDTQYF. The CDR3, as DNA: TGTGCCAGCAGCGAAGCTTCAGGGGCCCAAACCCACAGGGATACGCAGTATTTT.

The V gene is TRBV29-1, the J gene TRBJ2-3; D unclear. Trimming shortened V by 7 bases and J by 6 bases, and 8 bases separated the two germline ends. This CDR3 has 10 residues. Germline CDR1 SQVTM, CDR2 ANQGSEA. The CDR3 reads CSALADTQYF. Here the CDR3 DNA reads TGCAGCGCATTGGCCGATACGCAGTATTTT.

CDR3 in DNA: TGTGCCAGCAGGTATTCGGGGGAGGAAGATACGCAGTATTTT. Translated: CASRYSGEEDTQYF. The genes are TRBV7-2 and TRBJ2-3; possibly TRBD2 for D (6 bases). The V gene's germline CDR1 is SGHTA and CDR2 FQGNSA. V was cut by 6 bases and J by 5 bases, with 15 bases left in between. CDR3 length: 14 amino acids.

The chain is built from TRBV12-3 or TRBV12-4 and TRBJ2-3; 8 positions agree with TRBD1. The junction had 12 bases not matched to a gene; V was cut back by 5 bases and J by 14 bases. The length of the CDR3 is 13 residues. This CDR3 reads CASSMTGDLWRYF. CDR3 bases: TGTGCCAGCAGTATGACAGGGGACTTGTGGCGGTATTTT.

Only a few counts were recorded for this clonotype. The chain is built from TRBV11-3 and TRBJ2-1; D is possibly TRBD2 (6 bases). The CDR3 has 13 residues. Germline V lookup: CDR1 SGHNT, CDR2 YENEEA. Deletions cut 8 bases from V and 4 bases from J, with 12 bases between. Here the CDR3 DNA reads TGTGCCAGCGCCCTGGGAGGATACAATGAGCAGTTCTTC. It is translated as CASALGGYNEQFF.

The chain has TRBV5-1 and TRBJ2-3; 9 bases agree with TRBD2. Unmatched junction bases numbered 5, after V lost 0 bases and J lost 0 bases. The CDR3 sequence is 17 residues long. Germline assignment: CDR1 SGHRS and CDR2 YFSETQ. The CDR3 coding sequence is TGCGCCAGCAGCTTGGTCGGGACTAGCAAAAGCACAGATACGCAGTATTTT. Translation: CASSLVGTSKSTDTQYF.

DNA for the CDR3: TGTGCCAGCAGCCAAGGTGGGGCGAGAAGCGGCTACACCTTC. It translates to CASSQGGARSGYTF. The V call is TRBV3-1, the J call TRBJ1-2; D may be TRBD1 (5 bases). Between the trimmed V and J ends, which lost 1 base and 8 bases, there was a span of 14 bases. The CDR3 runs to 14 residues. Germline CDR1 reads LGHDT; CDR2 reads YNNKEL (reference sequence).

V is TRBV29-1 and J is TRBJ1-4; a weak D match, TRBD1 (6 bases). CDR1 is SQVTM and CDR2 is ANQGSEA in the germline V gene. CDR3 size: 14 residues. The germline V and J ends were trimmed by 4 bases and 1 base, with 10 bases remaining between them. The CDR3 DNA is TGCAGCGTTGGGACAGACGGAACTAATGAAAAACTGTTTTTT. This encodes CSVGTDGTNEKLFF.

The rearrangement links TRBV15 to TRBJ1-4, with a tentative D call TRBD1 (5 bases). The CDR3 covers 14 residues. The V end lost 0 bases, the J end lost 15 bases, and 17 bases lay between the germline ends. Germline V CDR1 and CDR2: LNHNV, YYDKDF (reference sequence). The CDR3 reads CATSREAPGFPVFF. The CDR3, as DNA: TGTGCCACCAGCAGAGAGGCCCCAGGGTTCCCGGTGTTTTTT.